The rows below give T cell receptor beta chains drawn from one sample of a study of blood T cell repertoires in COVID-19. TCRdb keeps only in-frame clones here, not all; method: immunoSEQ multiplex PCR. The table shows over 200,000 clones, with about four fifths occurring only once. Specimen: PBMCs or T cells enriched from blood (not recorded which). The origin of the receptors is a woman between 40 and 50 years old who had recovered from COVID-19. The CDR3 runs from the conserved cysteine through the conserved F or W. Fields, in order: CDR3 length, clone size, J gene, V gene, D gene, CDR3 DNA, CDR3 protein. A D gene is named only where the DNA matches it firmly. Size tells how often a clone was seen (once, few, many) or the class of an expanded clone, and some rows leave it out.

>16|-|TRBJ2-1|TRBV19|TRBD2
TGTGCCAGTAGTAGCGGGAGGTACAGCTCCTACAATGAGCAGTTCTTC
CASSSGRYSSYNEQFF
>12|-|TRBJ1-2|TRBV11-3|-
TGTGCCAGCAGCTCGACAGCCTATGGCTACACCTTC
CASSSTAYGYTF
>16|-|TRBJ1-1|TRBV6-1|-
TGTGCCAGCAGTGAAAGGCAGGGGATAGGGAACACTGAAGCTTTCTTT
CASSERQGIGNTEAFF
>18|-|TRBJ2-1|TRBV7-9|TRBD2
TGTGCCAGCAGCTTAGGAGTCTTCGGGAGGGCCAGGGTCTATGAGCAGTTCTTC
CASSLGVFGRARVYEQFF
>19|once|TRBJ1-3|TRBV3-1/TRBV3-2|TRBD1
TGTGCCAGCAGCCACCTAGTCCCGGGACAGGGTTTTCGACGGAACACCATATATTTT
CASSHLVPGQGFRRNTIYF
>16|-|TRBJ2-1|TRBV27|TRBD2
TGTGCCAGCAGTTCATCCGGGACTAGCGGGGACAATGAGCAGTTCTTC
CASSSSGTSGDNEQFF
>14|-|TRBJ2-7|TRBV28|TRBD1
TGTGCCAGCATTCCCGGGACAGGAACCTACGAGCAGTACTTC
CASIPGTGTYEQYF
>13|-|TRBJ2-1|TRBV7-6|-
TGTGCCAGCAGCACGGGGGGCCACAATGAGCAGTTCTTC
CASSTGGHNEQFF
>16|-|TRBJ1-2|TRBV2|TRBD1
TGTGCCAGCAGTTTTGCCCGACAGGGGGCTAACTATGGCTACACCTTC
CASSFARQGANYGYTF
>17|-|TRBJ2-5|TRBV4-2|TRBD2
TGTGCCAGCAGCCAGGGGACTAGCGGGAGGGCCGGGGAGACCCAGTACTTC
CASSQGTSGRAGETQYF
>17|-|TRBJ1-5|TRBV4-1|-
TGCGCCAGCAGCCAAGAGGCCTCCTACAGGGGCAATCAGCCCCAGCATTTT
CASSQEASYRGNQPQHF
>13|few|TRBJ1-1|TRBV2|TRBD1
TGTGCCAGCAGGCTACAGGGGAACCCTGAAGCTTTCTTT
CASRLQGNPEAFF
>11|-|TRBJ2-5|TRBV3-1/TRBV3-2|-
TGTGCCAGCAGGGGGGCGGAGACCCAGTACTTC
CASRGAETQYF
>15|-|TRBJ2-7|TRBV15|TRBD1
TGTGCCACCAGCCCAAAAAGGACAGGCTTCTACGAGCAGTACTTC
CATSPKRTGFYEQYF
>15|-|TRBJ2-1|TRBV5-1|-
TGCGCCAGCAGCTCGGTTCGAGGACGGAGGAATGAGCAGTTCTTC
CASSSVRGRRNEQFF
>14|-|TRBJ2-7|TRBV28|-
TGTGCCAGCAGCCCAGGGACACCAATTTACGAGCAGTACTTC
CASSPGTPIYEQYF